These T cell receptor beta chains were read from a single sample in a study of blood T cell repertoires in COVID-19. Clones were sequenced by immunoSEQ multiplex PCR, and TCRdb holds only the in-frame ones, with some missing. The sample carries 110,000 or so clones, roughly 89% recorded once. Input material: peripheral blood. Receptors originate from a human donor with acute or convalescent COVID-19. The donor label of this sample is uncertain. The CDR3 runs from the conserved cysteine through the conserved F or W. Not every row has a clone size; where given, it reads once, few, many or a size class.

j_call v_call clone_size cdr3_aa
TRBJ2-1 TRBV11-1 . CASSFFSGRGSEQFF
TRBJ2-1 TRBV6-4 . CASRADSGSLSYNEQFF
TRBJ2-1 TRBV28 . CASSLGGLDEQFF
TRBJ2-7 TRBV5-1 . CASSLVGATYEQYF
TRBJ1-1 TRBV19 . CASSIEGVMNTEAFF
TRBJ1-1 TRBV7-9 . CASRNRIQAFF
TRBJ1-2 TRBV10-3 . CAISESPTSFHGYTF
TRBJ2-7 TRBV4-3 few CASSQDEGGGYEQYF
TRBJ2-7 TRBV19 . CASSTGLAGGPEQYF
TRBJ2-1 TRBV9 . CASSVDGGNEQFF
TRBJ1-1 TRBV29-1 . CSVARSRDMNTEAFF
TRBJ1-4 TRBV6-5 . CASTTFPGEKLFF
TRBJ1-2 TRBV19 . CASKGTGGFGYTF
TRBJ1-2 TRBV30 . CAWSVYRFDANYGYTF
TRBJ1-2 TRBV11-2 . CASSLWSRGRLNWGYTF
TRBJ1-4 TRBV7-2 . CASSLEGPGPVEKLFF
TRBJ2-7 TRBV6-5 few CASRTLLGANEQYF
TRBJ2-5 TRBV4-3 . CASSQDRVGTFETQYF
TRBJ2-1 TRBV28 . CASSPRGIQFF
TRBJ1-2 TRBV28 once CASSTDRMTSYTF
TRBJ1-5 TRBV27 . CASSYAGFGDQPQHF
TRBJ2-1 TRBV29-1 . CSVEDFPGEQFF
TRBJ1-5 TRBV7-8 . CASSRRGFQPQHF
TRBJ1-1 TRBV19 . CASRASPSPNTEAFF
TRBJ1-1 TRBV20-1 . CSARAYTEAFF